This T cell receptor (beta chain) was recorded in a study of T-cell memory formation after mild COVID-19. Germline values: CDR1 SGHTA, CDR2 FQGTGA. There are 13 residues in the CDR3. The V end was cut by 9 bases, the J end by 3 bases, with 14 bases between. The study's findings and limits: Clones that got smaller from day 15 to 85 had even CD4/CD8, while clones growing later tipped toward CD4+.

This clonotype was counted at least ten times. Its cognate antigen is unknown. Via MiXCR, TCRdb re-called the 5' RACE reads, giving one row per CDR3 protein. Counted here are around 310,000 distinct CDR3 sequences, around 15% occurring once; the ten biggest clones make up approximately 20%. The receptor's source is a man between 18 and 35 years old who had mild COVID-19 (a few samples of this study predate the infection). Cell type and time point are not known. The V call is TRBV7-3, the J call TRBJ2-5; D call uncertain. The sequenced sample was PBMCs or a T cell subset sorted from them (not recorded which). CDR3 bases: TGTGCCAGAGCGCGACCCCCCGAAGAGACCCAGTACTTC. Protein: CARARPPEETQYF. The full variable domain, rest sourced from reference TRBV7-3 and TRBJ2-5, is GAGVSQTPSNKVTEKGKYVELRCDPISGHTALYWYRQSLGQGPEFLIYFQGTGAADDSGLPNDRFFAVRPEGSVSTLKIQRTERGDSAVYLCARARPPEETQYFGPGTRLLVL.